The source of this T cell receptor beta chain is a study of graft-versus-host responses after intestinal transplantation. Study-level information: Anti-thymocyte globulin was used for induction in all recipients, who then took tacrolimus and steroids for approximately 3 years.

This CDR3 is built from 13 residues. The V gene's germline CDR1 is MNHNY and CDR2 SVGAGI (reference sequence). The V and J ends lost 5 bases and 5 bases respectively, with 12 bases between them. Method: immunoSEQ multiplex PCR; TCRdb's copy keeps in-frame clones and lacks some. The sample consists of 80,000 to 95,000 clones, about 90% of them appearing once. Regarding this clone: The antigen is undetermined.

This TCR came from a human donor who received an intestinal transplant. The V call is TRBV6-6, the J call TRBJ2-5; a weak D match, TRBD2 (5 bases). The source material was unstimulated CD8+ T cells sorted from spleen or lymph node cells, sampled before intestinal transplant. The CDR3 region is CASSTRLGETQYF. CDR3 bases: TGTGCCAGCAGTACTAGGTTAGGGGAGACCCAGTACTTC.